Below are 32 T cell receptor beta chains sequenced from a single sample in a study of cytomegalovirus exposure and HLA in healthy donors. Amplification used 60 Vbeta primers and 13 Jbeta primers. Assay used: immunoSEQ multiplex PCR; TCRdb lists only in-frame clones, some missing. The sample consists of 150,000 to 200,000 clones, about four fifths of them appearing once. The sequencing sample was made of PBMCs. Receptors were obtained from a man between 18 and 29 years old in good health and CMV-seronegative.

This sequence joins TRBV11-2 and TRBJ2-5, with D possibly being TRBD1 (7 bases). Germline V CDR1 and CDR2: SGHAT, FQNNGV. This CDR3 spans 16 amino acids. Trimming removed 5 bases at V and 5 bases at J, with 21 bases between. The CDR3 bases are TGTGCCAGCAGCGCGGGACTCCACAGGGGCTGGGAGACCCAGTACTTC. The encoded protein is CASSAGLHRGWETQYF.

J is TRBJ2-3 and V is TRBV9; D not resolved. Germline CDR1 SGDLS, CDR2 YYNGEE. The CDR3 spans 17 residues. V was shortened by 4 bases and J by 6 bases, with 24 bases between the two germline ends. The CDR3 spells CASSPLSRGSKADTQYF. For the CDR3, the DNA is TGTGCCAGCAGCCCACTTTCCAGAGGTAGTAAGGCGGATACGCAGTATTTT.

This clone was detected only a few times. J is TRBJ2-4 and V is TRBV5-4, with D perhaps matching TRBD2 (6 bases). Germline CDR1 reads SGHNT; CDR2 reads YYREEE (reference sequence). The CDR3 has 18 amino acids. V was pared by 0 bases and J by 3 bases, with 19 bases between. In DNA form, the CDR3 reads TGTGCCAGCAGCTTGGCCCTCGGGTCCGCCGGGGGCAAAAACATTCAGTACTTC. Protein sequence: CASSLALGSAGGKNIQYF. Supplemented by reference TRBV5-4 and TRBJ2-4, the full variable domain reads ETGVTQSPTHLIKTRGQQVTLRCSSQSGHNTVSWYQQALGQGPQFIFQYYREEENGRGNFPPRFSGLQFPNYSSELNVNALELDDSALYLCASSLALGSAGGKNIQYFGAGTRLSVL.

The V gene is TRBV5-4, the J gene TRBJ2-5; TRBD1 might be the D (5 bases). The DNA end lines up better with TRBJ2-7; the J call may be wrong. The CDR3 contains 15 residues. Germline V gives CDR1 SGHNT, CDR2 YYREEE (reference sequence). This CDR3 is CASSLALTDPYEQYF. The CDR3 DNA reads TGTGCCAGCAGCTTGGCCTTGACAGATCCCTACGAGCAGTACTTC.

This CDR3 is CASSIYMNTEAFF. CDR3 nucleotides: TGTGCCAGTAGTATATACATGAACACTGAAGCTTTCTTT. V gene TRBV19 combines with J gene TRBJ1-1; no definite D call. Germline V gives CDR1 LNHDA, CDR2 SQIVND (reference sequence). The CDR3 has 13 residues. V shed 2 bases and J shed 0 bases, with 4 bases lying between them.

This chain connects TRBV7-3 to TRBJ2-4; 9 bases map to TRBD2. Germline values: CDR1 SGHTA, CDR2 FQGTGA. The CDR3 is 16 residues long. V was pared by 5 bases and J by 0 bases, with 5 bases of the junction left unmatched. Here the CDR3 reads CASSLTSGLAKNIQYF. CDR3 sequence (DNA): TGTGCCAGCAGCCTGACTAGCGGTCTAGCCAAAAACATTCAGTACTTC.

This chain connects TRBV6-4 to TRBJ2-7; 9 nucleotides line up with TRBD1. CDR1 and CDR2 from the germline V gene are MRHNA and SNTAGT. There are 18 residues in the CDR3. Trimming cost V 2 bases and J 3 bases; bases outside gene matches: 14. The CDR3 region has the DNA TGTGCCAGCAGTGACCTAGGGGACAGGGTTAATCTCGGCTACGAGCAGTACTTC. This sequence encodes CASSDLGDRVNLGYEQYF.

In its sample, this clone was seen once. The chain recombines TRBV6-1 with TRBJ2-7; D gene ambiguous. Trimming cost V 0 bases and J 3 bases, with 15 bases left between them. Germline V gene data show CDR1 as MNHNS and CDR2 as SASEGT. There are 16 residues in the CDR3. In DNA, the CDR3 is TGTGCCAGCAGTGAAGCGCTAAAGTGGCCGGGCTACGAGCAGTACTTC. It yields the protein CASSEALKWPGYEQYF.

The chain joins TRBV5-1 to TRBJ2-5; D unresolved. Deletions cut 2 bases from V and 5 bases from J, with 13 bases between. CDR1 and CDR2 (germline): SGHRS, YFSETQ. The CDR3 is 14 amino acids. The CDR3 protein is CASSLDGGQETQYF. The CDR3 bases are TGCGCCAGCAGCTTAGACGGTGGGCAGGAGACCCAGTACTTC.

The chain recombines TRBV6-8 with TRBJ2-1, with TRBD2 matching over 7 bases. The CDR3 spans 19 residues. V shed 6 bases and J 7 bases; nucleotides not matched to a gene: 24. The V gene's germline CDR1 is MNHGY and CDR2 SAAAGT. In DNA form, the CDR3 reads TGTGCCAGCAGCTCCACCGGGACTACCGTCGCATTGGTTCCAAATGAGCAGTTCTTC. Protein: CASSSTGTTVALVPNEQFF.

V gene TRBV7-9 combines with J gene TRBJ2-7, with D possibly TRBD1 on 6 matching bases. Trimming took 5 bases from V and 5 from J, leaving 22 bases between them. From germline, CDR1 is SEHNR and CDR2 FQNEAQ (reference sequence). This CDR3 has 16 amino acids. CDR3 sequence: CASSPPIQGKRDEQYF. DNA for the CDR3: TGTGCCAGCAGCCCCCCTATACAGGGAAAACGGGACGAGCAGTACTTC.

The chain couples TRBV7-2 to TRBJ2-2, with 10 nucleotides matching TRBD2. This CDR3 spans 18 amino acids. The germline gives CDR1 SGHTA, CDR2 FQGNSA. J lost 0 bases, V lost 5 bases, and 9 bases had no gene match. CDR3 in amino acids: CASSPTSLAGANTGELFF. CDR3 bases: TGTGCCAGCAGCCCCACGTCGCTAGCGGGAGCGAACACCGGGGAGCTGTTTTTT. Using reference TRBV7-2 and TRBJ2-2 for the parts outside the CDR3, the full variable domain is GAGVSQSPSNKVTEKGKDVELRCDPISGHTALYWYRQSLGQGLEFLIYFQGNSAPDKSGLPSDRFSAERTGGSVSTLTIQRTQQEDSAVYLCASSPTSLAGANTGELFFGEGSRLTVL.

The rearrangement uses TRBV9 and TRBJ2-2; the D is unclear. In germline, CDR1 is SGDLS, CDR2 YYNGEE. CDR3 length: 14 residues. V dropped 2 bases and J dropped 6 bases, with 11 bases sitting between them. This CDR3 reads CASSVSNGAGELFF. The CDR3 DNA reads TGTGCCAGCAGCGTGAGTAATGGAGCCGGGGAGCTGTTTTTT.

This clone has a handful of counts. The chain uses TRBV5-6 and TRBJ2-2; TRBD1 agrees at 7 bases. The V and J ends lost 4 bases and 9 bases, in that order; junction bases with no gene match: 6. This CDR3 contains 13 residues. Looked up from germline, CDR1 is SGHDT and CDR2 is YYEEEE. The CDR3 sequence is CASSTGQVWELFF. The CDR3 DNA is TGTGCCAGCAGCACTGGACAGGTCTGGGAGCTGTTTTTT.

The J gene is TRBJ2-2, the V gene TRBV9, with D possibly matching TRBD2 (6 bases). Trimming removed 0 bases from V and 5 bases from J, with 14 bases in between. The CDR3 spans 16 residues. Germline V lookup: CDR1 SGDLS, CDR2 YYNGEE. This CDR3 is CASSVARRGRTGELFF. In DNA, the CDR3 is TGTGCCAGCAGCGTAGCTCGGCGGGGTCGGACCGGGGAGCTGTTTTTT.

The DNA for the CDR3 is TGTGCCAGCAGCTTAGGACAGGTTAGCAATCAGCCCCAGCATTTT. It codes for CASSLGQVSNQPQHF. The rearrangement links TRBV11-2 to TRBJ1-5; D may be TRBD1 (6 bases). The CDR3 has 15 amino acids. V lost 1 base to trimming and J lost 0 bases, with 7 bases between them. Germline values: CDR1 SGHAT, CDR2 FQNNGV.

The chain couples TRBV7-2 to TRBJ1-2, with a tentative D call TRBD1 (6 bases). The CDR3 is made up of 17 amino acids. V was shortened by 0 bases and J by 8 bases, with 22 bases between the two germline ends. Germline V lookup: CDR1 SGHTA, CDR2 FQGNSA. CDR3 sequence: CASSLAGPGQPSGGYTF. CDR3 coding DNA: TGTGCCAGCAGCTTAGCAGGTCCCGGACAGCCTTCGGGAGGCTACACCTTC.

This clone was observed once. Here the CDR3 reads CASSPRGGSNYEQYF. The CDR3 region has the DNA TGTGCCAGCAGCCCCCGCGGGGGTTCGAACTACGAGCAGTACTTC. The chain joins TRBV5-4 to TRBJ2-5; 7 bases are a match to TRBD2. The end of the DNA fits TRBJ2-7 better, so the J call may be wrong. The germline CDR1 and CDR2 sequences are SGHNT and YYREEE (reference sequence). The CDR3 contains 15 residues.

This clone has only a few counts. J is TRBJ2-1 and V is TRBV6-4; 11 bases line up with TRBD2. J lost 7 bases, V lost 6 bases, and 5 bases had no gene match. This CDR3 is built from 14 residues. CDR1 is MRHNA, CDR2 SNTAGT, per germline. The DNA of the CDR3 is TGTGCCAGCAGGCCGACTAGCGGGGTGAATGAGCAGTTCTTC. It is translated as CASRPTSGVNEQFF.

V is TRBV4-3 and J is TRBJ2-7; TRBD1 aligns across 8 bases. Germline V gene sequence: CDR1 LGHNA, CDR2 YSLEER. The CDR3 is 16 amino acids. The junction had 8 bases not matched to a gene; V was cut back by 4 bases and J by 0 bases. The CDR3 protein is CASSPFTGGSSYEQYF. For the CDR3, the DNA is TGCGCCAGCAGCCCCTTTACAGGGGGGAGCTCCTACGAGCAGTACTTC.

The chain employs TRBV9 and TRBJ2-1, with 7 nucleotides matching TRBD2. The V gene's germline CDR1 is SGDLS and CDR2 YYNGEE. The CDR3 runs 17 residues. J gave up 3 bases and V 4 bases, and 13 bases lay outside the gene matches. The CDR3 coding sequence is TGTGCCAGCAGCCCCCGCAGCGGGGCCCGGGACTACAATGAGCAGTTCTTC. This codes for CASSPRSGARDYNEQFF.

This clone was detected only once. At one boundary the junction diverges from the germline segment, which might be a read error. This sequence joins TRBV7-9 and TRBJ2-7; 12 nucleotides agree with TRBD2. The V gene's germline CDR1 is SEHNR and CDR2 FQNEAQ (reference sequence). CDR3 length: 15 amino acids. CDR3 amino acids: CSSSSTSGRIYEQYF. Here the CDR3 DNA reads TGTTCCAGCAGCTCGACTAGCGGGAGAATCTACGAGCAGTACTTC.

The V call is TRBV5-1, the J call TRBJ2-3; possibly TRBD2 for D (5 bases). The CDR3 is 16 amino acids. The ends were cut back, 0 bases at V and 1 base at J, with 12 bases in the middle. The V gene's germline CDR1 is SGHRS and CDR2 YFSETQ. For the CDR3, the DNA is TGCGCCAGCAGCTTGGTTAGGAGCGGTCGCACAGATACGCAGTATTTT. It specifies CASSLVRSGRTDTQYF.

The chain links TRBV12-5 to TRBJ1-1; perhaps TRBD1 as D (6 bases). CDR1 is LGHNT and CDR2 is FRNRAP in the germline V gene. The CDR3 has 18 amino acids. Trimming took off 1 base at V and 0 bases at J, with 18 bases between the two ends. Here the CDR3 DNA reads TGTGCTAGTGGTTTGGGTACAGGGAAGGGGATCCTGAACACTGAAGCTTTCTTT. Its translation is CASGLGTGKGILNTEAFF.

The rearrangement uses TRBV9 and TRBJ1-6; 7 bases align to TRBD1. The CDR3 length is 14 residues. The trim removed 2 bases at V and 9 bases at J, leaving 5 bases unmatched. CDR1 is SGDLS and CDR2 is YYNGEE in the germline V gene. The CDR3 coding sequence is TGTGCCAGCAGCGTTCAGCACAGGGGTTCACCCCTCCACTTT. Its translation: CASSVQHRGSPLHF.

The chain uses TRBV7-9 and TRBJ2-1; 7 nucleotides match TRBD1. The V gene end was trimmed by 4 bases and the J gene end by 9 bases; junction bases not matched to a gene: 12. The germline CDR1 and CDR2 sequences are SEHNR and FQNEAQ (reference sequence). The CDR3 is 15 residues long. DNA for the CDR3: TGTGCCAGCAGCTCCCGACAGGGCGCTTGGGGTGAGCAGTTCTTC. This codes for CASSSRQGAWGEQFF. Full variable domain (remainder filled in from reference TRBV7-9 and TRBJ2-1): DTGVSQNPRHKITKRGQNVTFRCDPISEHNRLYWYRQTLGQGPEFLTYFQNEAQLEKSRLLSDRFSAERPKGSFSTLEIQRTEQGDSAMYLCASSSRQGAWGEQFFGPGTRLTVL.

This clone was seen more than once but under ten times. The rearrangement joins TRBV9 to TRBJ2-6, with D perhaps TRBD1 (5 bases). This CDR3 has 17 amino acids. V gave up 0 bases and J gave up 1 base, with 11 bases separating them. From germline, CDR1 is SGDLS and CDR2 YYNGEE. The CDR3 nucleotides read TGTGCCAGCAGCGTAGCCAGGGTAGCTTCTGGGGCCAACGTCCTGACTTTC. It is translated as CASSVARVASGANVLTF. Full variable domain (rest looked up from reference TRBV9 and TRBJ2-6): DSGVTQTPKHLITATGQRVTLRCSPRSGDLSVYWYQQSLDQGLQFLIQYYNGEERAKGNILERFSAQQFPDLHSELNLSSLELGDSALYFCASSVARVASGANVLTFGAGSRLTVL.

This sequence joins TRBV4-3 and TRBJ2-7; 8 nucleotides line up with TRBD1. Trimming took 0 bases from V and 1 from J; bases not matched to a gene: 5. The CDR3 length is 16 residues. Germline loops: CDR1 LGHNA, CDR2 YSLEER. CDR3 residues: CASSQDYRGVSYEQYF. DNA for the CDR3: TGCGCCAGCAGCCAAGATTACAGGGGGGTTTCCTACGAGCAGTACTTC.

The chain recombines TRBV7-9 with TRBJ1-2, with TRBD1 as a possible D gene (6 bases). The CDR3 length is 15 residues. V shed 11 bases and J shed 4 bases, with 23 bases lying between them. Germline CDR1 is SEHNR and CDR2 is FQNEAQ (reference sequence). CDR3 residues: CALAGDYSEFYGYTF. CDR3 coding DNA: TGTGCCCTAGCAGGGGACTACTCTGAGTTCTATGGCTACACCTTC.

The chain links TRBV27 to TRBJ2-1; D might be TRBD1 (6 bases). Trimming pared 5 bases from V and 1 base from J, leaving 9 bases between. The CDR3 has 14 amino acids. From germline, CDR1 is MNHEY and CDR2 SMNVEV (reference sequence). In nucleotides, the CDR3 is TGTGCCAGCAGTACCGGGACATCCTACAATGAGCAGTTCTTC. Its translation is CASSTGTSYNEQFF.

This chain uses TRBV7-6 with TRBJ2-7, with a tentative D call TRBD2 (5 bases). Looked up from germline, CDR1 is SGHVS and CDR2 is FNYEAQ. The ends were cut back, 2 bases at V and 0 bases at J, with 5 bases in the middle. The CDR3 covers 13 residues. The CDR3 bases are TGTGCCAGCAGCTTAAGCGGCTCCTACGAGCAGTACTTC. This encodes CASSLSGSYEQYF.

V is TRBV7-2 and J is TRBJ1-1; 9 bases align to TRBD1. V lost 5 bases to trimming and J lost 8 bases; unmatched junction nucleotides: 9. This CDR3 has 14 amino acids. Germline V gives CDR1 SGHTA, CDR2 FQGNSA. The CDR3 loop is CASSPQGDRAEAFF. DNA for the CDR3: TGTGCCAGCAGCCCTCAGGGGGACAGGGCCGAAGCTTTCTTT.